This T cell receptor beta chain was obtained from a study of read filtering for tumor transcriptome and immune sequencing. This clonotype has ten or more counts. Molecular barcoded adaptors covering alpha/delta and beta/gamma chains were used on approximately 440 ng RNA. TCRdb reprocessed the reads with MiXCR, giving one entry per CDR3 protein. The table records some 130,000 distinct CDR3 sequences, 13% of them present only once. Per the germline V gene, CDR1 is MNHNS and CDR2 is SASEGT. The CDR3 spans 14 residues. The ends were cut back, 8 bases at V and 4 bases at J, with 17 bases in the middle. The receptor was isolated from a donor at least 40 years old with multiple myeloma. This rearrangement joins TRBV6-1 to TRBJ1-1; D perhaps matches TRBD1 (6 bases). Specimen: a population of CD138-negative cells sorted from bone marrow. CDR3 sequence reads: CASGSKGGRTEAFF. The CDR3 region has the DNA TGTGCCAGCGGGTCAAAGGGGGGGCGCACTGAAGCTTTCTTT.